Listed here is a single T cell receptor (beta chain). Antigen unknown. The V end lost 4 bases, the J end lost 0 bases, and 9 bases lay between the germline ends. CDR1 and CDR2 (germline): SGHDN, FVKESK. This CDR3 contains 15 residues. This table comes from immunoSEQ multiplex PCR, and its TCRdb copy is limited to in-frame clones, with some not included. The sample shows 60,000 to 75,000 clones, about 91% of them seen only once. The source of the sample is a study of OX40 agonist ivuxolimab in advanced cancers. General observations from the study: Clonal expansion by week 6 occurred in CD4+ and CD8+ blood T cells (at 0.1 to 3.0 mg/kg). CD8+ T cells averaged more expanded clones than CD4+. Some of the nonresponding patients also showed low levels of normalized T-cell clonal expansion.

This TCR came from an adult with an advanced solid tumor such as melanoma, head and neck, liver or kidney cancer. V and J are TRBV14 and TRBJ1-4; D possibly corresponds to TRBD1 (6 bases). Specimen: CD4+ or CD8+ T cells sorted from blood, collected in a trial of the OX40 agonist ivuxolimab. CDR3 nucleotides: TGTGCCAGCAGCCCATGGACAGCAACTAATGAAAAACTGTTTTTT. It codes for CASSPWTATNEKLFF.